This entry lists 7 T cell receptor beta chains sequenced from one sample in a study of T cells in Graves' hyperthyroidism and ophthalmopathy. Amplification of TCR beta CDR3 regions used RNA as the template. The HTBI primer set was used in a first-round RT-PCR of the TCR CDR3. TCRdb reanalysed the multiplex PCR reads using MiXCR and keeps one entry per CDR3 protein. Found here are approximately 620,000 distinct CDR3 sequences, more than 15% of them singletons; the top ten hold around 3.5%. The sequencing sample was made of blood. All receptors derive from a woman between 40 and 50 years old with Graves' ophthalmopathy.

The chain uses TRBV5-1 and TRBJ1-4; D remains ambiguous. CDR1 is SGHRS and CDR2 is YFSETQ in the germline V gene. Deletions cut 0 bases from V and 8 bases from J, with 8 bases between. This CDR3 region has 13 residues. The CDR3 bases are TGCGCCAGCAGCTTGGAGTCCCGGGAAAAACTGTTTTTT. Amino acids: CASSLESREKLFF. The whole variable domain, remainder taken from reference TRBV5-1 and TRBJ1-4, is KAGVTQTPRYLIKTRGQQVTLSCSPISGHRSVSWYQQTPGQGLQFLFEYFSETQRNKGNFPGRFSGRQFSNSRSEMNVSTLELGDSALYLCASSLESREKLFFGSGTQLSVL.

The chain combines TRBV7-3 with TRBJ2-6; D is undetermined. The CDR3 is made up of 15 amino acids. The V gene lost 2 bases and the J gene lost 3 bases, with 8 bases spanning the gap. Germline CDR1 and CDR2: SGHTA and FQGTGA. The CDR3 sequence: CASSLHGDGANVLTF. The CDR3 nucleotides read TGTGCCAGCAGCTTACACGGAGATGGGGCCAACGTCCTGACTTTC.

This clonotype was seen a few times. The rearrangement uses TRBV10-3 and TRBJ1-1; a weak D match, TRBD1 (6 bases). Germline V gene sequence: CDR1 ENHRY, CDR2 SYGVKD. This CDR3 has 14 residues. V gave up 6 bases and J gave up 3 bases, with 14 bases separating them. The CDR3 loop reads CAISGGGADTEAFF. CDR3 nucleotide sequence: TGTGCCATCAGCGGGGGGGGGGCGGACACTGAAGCTTTCTTT.

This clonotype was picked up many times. CDR3 bases: TGTGCCAGCAGGGGACAGGATTCCACTGAAGCTTTCTTT. Amino acid sequence: CASRGQDSTEAFF. This chain joins TRBV2 and TRBJ1-1; 8 nucleotides align to TRBD1. Germline V CDR1 and CDR2: SNHLY, FYNNEI. The CDR3 runs 13 residues. Trimming removed 6 bases from V and 4 bases from J; junction bases left unmatched: 4.

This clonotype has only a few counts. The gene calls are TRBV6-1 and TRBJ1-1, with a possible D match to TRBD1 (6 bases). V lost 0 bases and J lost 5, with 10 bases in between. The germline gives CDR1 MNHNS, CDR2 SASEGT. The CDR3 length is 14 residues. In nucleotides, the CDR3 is TGTGCCAGCAGTGAAGCCCAGGGACAAACTGAAGCTTTCTTT. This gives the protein CASSEAQGQTEAFF.

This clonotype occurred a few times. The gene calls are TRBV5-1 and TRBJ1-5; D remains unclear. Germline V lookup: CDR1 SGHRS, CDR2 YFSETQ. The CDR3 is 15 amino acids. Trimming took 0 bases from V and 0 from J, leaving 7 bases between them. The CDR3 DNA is TGCGCCAGCAGCTTGGAACCGTATAGCAATCAGCCCCAGCATTTT. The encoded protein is CASSLEPYSNQPQHF.

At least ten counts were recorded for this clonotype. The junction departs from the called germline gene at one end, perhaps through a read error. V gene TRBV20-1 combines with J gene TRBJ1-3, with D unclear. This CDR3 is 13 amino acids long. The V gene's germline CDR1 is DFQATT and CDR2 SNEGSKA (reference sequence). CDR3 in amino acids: CSANNPAGNTIYF. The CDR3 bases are TGCAGCGCTAATAACCCGGCTGGAAACACCATATATTTT.